This T cell receptor (beta chain) was sequenced during a study of blood T cell repertoires in COVID-19. The CDR3 covers 17 residues. Germline V gives CDR1 MDHEN, CDR2 SYDVKM. V was trimmed by 7 bases and J by 0 bases, leaving 19 bases between them. Profiling relied on immunoSEQ multiplex PCR, and the TCRdb table lists in-frame clones only, not all of them. Here the sample spans around 290,000 clones, 86% being singletons. The clonotype was recovered from a woman younger than 30 who had recovered from COVID-19. The V gene is TRBV28, the J gene TRBJ1-5; tentatively, D is TRBD1 (5 bases). Sequenced input: PBMCs or T cells enriched from blood (not recorded which). In nucleotides, the CDR3 is TGTGCCAGCAAACTGGGACTCCTGATTCGTAGCAATCAGCCCCAGCATTTT. It yields the protein CASKLGLLIRSNQPQHF.